This T cell receptor (beta chain) was captured by sequencing in a study of chemoradiotherapy in HPV16-positive cancers. Study information: Candidate HPV-specific T-cell clones and common TCR motifs came from functional assays in a couple of HPV16-positive patients. General observations from the study: For HPV16-positive patients, expanding HPV-responsive T cells associated with longer recurrence-free survival. Non-HPV-specific T cells did not expand in tumors during treatment, whereas candidate HPV-specific clones and E7-related motifs did. Functional assays defining HPV-specific T cells used only a couple of HPV16-positive patients.

V lost 0 bases to trimming and J lost 3 bases, with 8 bases between them. CDR3 length: 14 residues. CDR1 and CDR2 (germline): KGHSH, LQKENI. Using immunoSEQ multiplex PCR, the repertoire was profiled, and TCRdb retains in-frame clones only, with some absent. In the table there are 9,500 to 15,000 clones, approximately 90% of which are singletons. With respect to this clone: The antigen remains undetermined.

This receptor was taken from a human donor with HPV-associated anogenital cancer. The gene calls are TRBV18 and TRBJ2-5; D remains unclear. Specimen: blood, collected from a patient who underwent chemoradiotherapy. CDR3 protein: CASSPPAGEETQYF. The CDR3 DNA sequence: TGTGCCAGCTCACCACCCGCCGGTGAAGAGACCCAGTACTTC.